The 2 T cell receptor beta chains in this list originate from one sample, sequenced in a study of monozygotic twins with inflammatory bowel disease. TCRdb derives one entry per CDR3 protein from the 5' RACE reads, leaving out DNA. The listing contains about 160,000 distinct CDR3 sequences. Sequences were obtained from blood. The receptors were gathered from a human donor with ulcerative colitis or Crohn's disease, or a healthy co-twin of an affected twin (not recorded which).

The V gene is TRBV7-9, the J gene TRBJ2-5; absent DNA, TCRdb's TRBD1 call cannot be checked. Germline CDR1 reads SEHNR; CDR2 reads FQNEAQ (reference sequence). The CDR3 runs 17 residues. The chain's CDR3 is CASSYYRQRSYQETQYF.

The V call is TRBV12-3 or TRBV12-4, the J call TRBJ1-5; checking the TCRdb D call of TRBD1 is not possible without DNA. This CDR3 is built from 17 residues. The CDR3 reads CASSLEVLAGGNQPQHF.